This T cell receptor beta chain was observed in a study of blood T cell repertoires in COVID-19. In the study overall: The analysed material was cDNA or gDNA that came from T cells, B-cell-depleted T cells, or PBMCs.

Original handling: Amplified reference gene primers provided the basis for estimating nucleated cell counts. Assay: immunoSEQ multiplex PCR; the TCRdb copy retains only in-frame clones and omits some. Clone size and V and J calls were adopted from that table, with D and trimming inferred from the DNA. Of 300,000 to 400,000 clones in the sample, around nine tenths were seen once. Recruited during active infection, patients (from Seattle) were subsequently followed longitudinally. There are 12 residues in the CDR3. J gave up 13 bases and V 4 bases, and 5 bases lay outside the gene matches. Germline values: CDR1 MRHNA, CDR2 SNTAGT.

What was sequenced was peripheral blood. This clonotype originated in a woman aged 70-85 years with COVID-19, enrolled during active disease. The V gene is TRBV6-4, the J gene TRBJ1-5; 9 bases fit TRBD1. The CDR3 bases are TGTGCCAGCAGTGCCGAGGGACAGGGTCAGCATTTT. Translating it yields CASSAEGQGQHF.